The 21 T cell receptor beta chains below come from one sample, sequenced in a study of T-cell memory formation after mild COVID-19. TCRdb processed the 5' RACE reads anew with MiXCR; each CDR3 protein has one entry. The data contain 130,000 to 150,000 distinct CDR3 sequences, about 5.7% of them seen just once; the ten biggest clones take up about 1.9%. Input material: PBMCs or a T cell subset sorted from them (not recorded which). The receptor set was obtained from an adult woman who had mild COVID-19 (a few samples of this study predate the infection). Cell type and time point are not known.

This clonotype was counted ten times or more. The chain is built from TRBV6-2 or TRBV6-3 and TRBJ2-1; D might be TRBD2 (5 bases). This CDR3 comprises 19 residues. Germline CDR1 and CDR2: MNHEY and SVGEGT. V was clipped by 3 bases and J by 0 bases, with 21 bases between them. CDR3 residues: CASSYTWVLAQSSYNEQFF. The CDR3, as DNA: TGTGCCAGCAGTTATACTTGGGTTCTAGCCCAGAGCTCCTACAATGAGCAGTTCTTC.

This clonotype has a count of ten or more. The V call is TRBV29-1, the J call TRBJ2-3; D gene ambiguous. The V end was cut by 3 bases, the J end by 5 bases, with 6 bases between. This CDR3 has 11 amino acids. The V gene's germline CDR1 is SQVTM and CDR2 ANQGSEA. This CDR3 reads CSVDPVDTQYF. The CDR3 nucleotides read TGCAGCGTTGATCCCGTAGATACGCAGTATTTT.

This chain uses TRBV11-3 with TRBJ2-5; tentative D call: TRBD1 (5 bases). Trimming removed 5 bases from V and 2 bases from J, with 9 bases in between. The CDR3 loop spans 13 amino acids. Germline CDR1 is SGHNT and CDR2 is YENEEA. CDR3 nucleotides: TGTGCCAGCAGCCACGACAGTCAAGAGACCCAGTACTTC. Protein sequence: CASSHDSQETQYF.

The chain has TRBV29-1 and TRBJ2-2; 10 bases fit TRBD1. V trimming: 6 bases; J trimming: 5 bases; junction bases outside the gene matches: 9. The CDR3 extends over 15 amino acids. CDR1 is SQVTM and CDR2 is ANQGSEA in the germline V gene. The CDR3 DNA sequence: TGCAGCGTCGAACCCGGGACAGGGGTTACCGGGGAGCTGTTTTTT. This sequence encodes CSVEPGTGVTGELFF.

The genes are TRBV3-1 and TRBJ2-1, with D possibly being TRBD2 (7 bases). Germline CDR1 is LGHDT and CDR2 is YNNKEL (reference sequence). Trimming cost V 1 base and J 13 bases, with 17 bases left between them. The CDR3 has 14 residues. The CDR3 bases are TGTGCCAGCAGCCAAGGGACCGAACGGGGGGCCCAGTTCTTC. Protein product: CASSQGTERGAQFF.

This chain links TRBV12-3 or TRBV12-4 with TRBJ2-4, with D possibly matching TRBD1 (6 bases). Deletions cut 7 bases from V and 6 bases from J, with 16 bases between. This CDR3 comprises 14 residues. CDR3 in amino acids: CASNNRASGNIQYF. The CDR3, as DNA: TGTGCCAGCAATAACAGGGCCTCCGGAAACATTCAGTACTTC.

This clonotype was seen at least ten times. This chain links TRBV19 with TRBJ1-1; D is perhaps TRBD1 (5 bases). The CDR3 length is 15 residues. The germline CDR1 and CDR2 sequences are LNHDA and SQIVND (reference sequence). Trimming removed 8 bases at V and 0 bases at J, with 16 bases between. The CDR3 DNA sequence: TGTGCCAGTTCGGACACATGGTCCATGAACACTGAAGCTTTCTTT. Amino acid sequence: CASSDTWSMNTEAFF.

The table lists this clonotype with a few counts. The rearrangement links TRBV12-3 or TRBV12-4 to TRBJ2-1; 8 nucleotides agree with TRBD1. CDR3 length: 15 amino acids. The ends lost 2 bases at V and 2 bases at J; junction bases unmatched: 2. Here the CDR3 DNA reads TGTGCCAGCAGTTTATGGACAGGGCCCTACAATGAGCAGTTCTTC. It translates to CASSLWTGPYNEQFF.

This clonotype was detected many times. The chain links TRBV7-2 to TRBJ2-4, with 7 bases matching TRBD2. The trim removed 5 bases at V and 9 bases at J, leaving 7 bases unmatched. Germline V gene data show CDR1 as SGHTA and CDR2 as FQGNSA. This CDR3 has 13 residues. CDR3 in amino acids: CASSPRGEGIQYF. The CDR3, as DNA: TGTGCCAGCAGCCCTCGCGGGGAGGGCATTCAGTACTTC.

The rearrangement links TRBV6-5 to TRBJ2-7; TRBD1 is a possible D gene (5 bases). With 1 base removed from V and 6 bases from J, the gap between germline ends came to 10 bases. This CDR3 spans 13 amino acids. CDR1 and CDR2 from the germline V gene are MNHEY and SVGAGI. In DNA, the CDR3 is TGTGCCAGCAGTTACTTTAGGGGTACCGAGCAGTACTTC. Its translation is CASSYFRGTEQYF.

This clonotype has a count of ten or more. V gene TRBV20-1 combines with J gene TRBJ1-5, with 8 positions matching TRBD1. Germline V lookup: CDR1 DFQATT, CDR2 SNEGSKA (reference sequence). With V trimmed by 6 bases and J by 2 bases, 6 bases remained unmatched. The CDR3 extends over 14 amino acids. This chain's CDR3 is CSAAQGAGNQPQHF. CDR3 nucleotide sequence: TGCAGTGCCGCCCAGGGGGCGGGCAATCAGCCCCAGCATTTT.

This clonotype was detected many times. The chain links TRBV20-1 to TRBJ2-7; the D is unclear. CDR1 DFQATT and CDR2 SNEGSKA come from the germline V gene (reference sequence). The CDR3 has 12 amino acids. Between the trimmed V and J ends, which lost 3 bases and 6 bases, there was a span of 12 bases. The chain's CDR3 is CSASTGRLEQYF. CDR3 coding DNA: TGCAGTGCTAGCACCGGACGTCTCGAGCAGTACTTC.

The table lists this clonotype with many counts. V and J are TRBV24-1 and TRBJ2-3; 10 nucleotides match TRBD1. Germline V gene sequence: CDR1 KGHDR, CDR2 SFDVKD. The ends lost 4 bases at V and 3 bases at J; junction bases unmatched: 6. This CDR3 comprises 16 residues. In DNA form, the CDR3 reads TGTGCCACCAGTGACATCCGGGACAGGGGAACAGATACGCAGTATTTT. This translates into CATSDIRDRGTDTQYF.

In this sample, this clonotype turned up a few times. The V gene is TRBV5-1, the J gene TRBJ1-4, with no clear D. Trimming shortened V by 0 bases and J by 6 bases, and 6 bases separated the two germline ends. CDR1 SGHRS and CDR2 YFSETQ come from the germline V gene. The CDR3 consists of 13 residues. The CDR3 DNA sequence: TGCGCCAGCAGCTTGGGGGGTGATGAAAAACTGTTTTTT. Protein product: CASSLGGDEKLFF.

This clonotype was seen only a few times. The V gene is TRBV7-3, the J gene TRBJ2-5, with 8 bases that match TRBD2. V was clipped by 1 base and J by 5 bases; unmatched bases: 18. This CDR3 is built from 19 residues. The germline V gene has CDR1 SGHTA and CDR2 FQGTGA. CDR3 protein: CASSLKRTSLAGAGETQYF. CDR3 DNA: TGTGCCAGCAGCTTAAAGCGGACCTCGCTAGCGGGTGCCGGGGAGACCCAGTACTTC.

There are a few counts of this clonotype. The J gene is TRBJ2-5, the V gene TRBV5-1; TRBD2 matches at 10 bases. With V trimmed by 5 bases and J by 4 bases, 11 bases remained unmatched. Germline V gives CDR1 SGHRS, CDR2 YFSETQ. This CDR3 has 16 amino acids. CDR3 protein: CASRTSGGAAGETQYF. Written as DNA, the CDR3 is TGCGCCAGCAGGACCAGCGGGGGGGCAGCAGGAGAGACCCAGTACTTC. The whole variable domain, filled in from reference TRBV5-1 and TRBJ2-5, reads KAGVTQTPRYLIKTRGQQVTLSCSPISGHRSVSWYQQTPGQGLQFLFEYFSETQRNKGNFPGRFSGRQFSNSRSEMNVSTLELGDSALYLCASRTSGGAAGETQYFGPGTRLLVL.

This clonotype was seen ten or more times. The V call is TRBV29-1, the J call TRBJ2-5, with 8 bases identical to TRBD2. V lost 1 base and J lost 5; bases outside the gene matches: 9. The CDR3 sequence is 15 residues long. Germline loops: CDR1 SQVTM, CDR2 ANQGSEA. The CDR3 protein is CSVEGTPGGLETQYF. CDR3 in DNA: TGCAGCGTTGAAGGCACACCGGGGGGGTTGGAGACCCAGTACTTC.

This clonotype was found a few times. CDR3 sequence reads: CAISESAGTVLNEKLFF. The CDR3 region has the DNA TGTGCCATCAGTGAGTCGGCGGGGACAGTACTTAATGAAAAACTGTTTTTT. The V gene is TRBV10-3, the J gene TRBJ1-4; 7 bases map to TRBD1. From germline, CDR1 is ENHRY and CDR2 SYGVKD. V gave up 0 bases and J gave up 4 bases; unmatched junction bases: 8. The CDR3 is 17 amino acids.

This clonotype showed up many times. CDR3 bases: TGCAGCGTTTCCCCGGGACAGGGGGCTTCGGCTTTCTTT. The encoded protein is CSVSPGQGASAFF. The rearrangement links TRBV29-1 to TRBJ1-1; 12 bases fit TRBD1. V shed 5 bases and J 11 bases; nucleotides not matched to a gene: 9. Germline V CDR1 and CDR2: SQVTM, ANQGSEA. CDR3 length: 13 residues. The full variable domain, with the rest looked up from reference TRBV29-1 and TRBJ1-1, is SAVISQKPSRDICQRGTSLTIQCQVDSQVTMMFWYRQQPGQSLTLIATANQGSEATYESGFVIDKFPISRPNLTFSTLTVSNMSPEDSSIYLCSVSPGQGASAFFGQGTRLTVV.

This clonotype was detected many times. V gene TRBV6-5 combines with J gene TRBJ1-1; weak D call: TRBD1 (5 bases). Trimming removed 2 bases from V and 4 bases from J, with 11 bases in between. This CDR3 contains 14 residues. Germline CDR1 MNHEY, CDR2 SVGAGI. CDR3 DNA sequence: TGTGCCAGCAGTTACATCTCAGGGCTCACTGAAGCTTTCTTT. Its translation is CASSYISGLTEAFF.

V usage is TRBV12-3 or TRBV12-4 and J usage is TRBJ1-4, with a possible D match to TRBD1 (5 bases). The V gene lost 3 bases and the J gene lost 7 bases, with 15 bases spanning the gap. This CDR3 region has 15 residues. CDR3 residues: CASSFGGQGGEKLFF. The CDR3 coding sequence is TGTGCCAGCAGTTTTGGTGGACAAGGAGGTGAAAAACTGTTTTTT.